The source of this TCR beta chain is a study of tumor and adjacent non-tumor tissue in lung cancer (dated by TCRdb to the late 2010s). In terms of the full investigation: Of the cohort, about 11 patients had adenocarcinoma, 2 had squamous cell carcinoma and 1 had small cell lung cancer. Among the roughly 15 patients, ages ranged from roughly 31 to 76 years, some ten were men and 5 were women, and disease was TNM stage I to III. A total of roughly 130 million productive TCRbeta reads were generated by sequencing, corresponding to an average of approximately 4.5 million reads per sample. The study compared bulk TCRbeta repertoires from lung tumor tissue and matched distant non-tumor lung tissue of about 14 lung cancer patients. TCRbeta CDR3 sequencing was performed on fewer than 35 paired specimens, with one tumor sample and one normal lung sample collected per patient. Study-level results and caveats: Peripheral blood was not sequenced, so blood TCRbeta repertoires in these lung cancer patients were not examined. Only 15 patients were included in the cohort, and the need for larger samples and more detailed clinical data was noted by the authors. TCR diversity (inverse Simpson) was significantly higher in tumor than in normal lung tissue (around 460 vs 160, P = 0.0075, Mann-Whitney U test). The top 100 clones made up a significantly larger cumulative share of the repertoire in normal lung than in tumor tissue. The methods do not name the sequencing platform or mention unique molecular identifiers. TCR diversity was significantly higher in younger patients, and greater tumor TCR diversity was associated with shorter overall survival and shorter disease-free survival.

This clonotype was observed at least ten times. No cognate antigen has been identified for it. The input lacks base qualities; no much larger clone sits a single base away. Taken from cysteine to phenylalanine, the CDR3 has 18 residues. Kept here is only the CDR3 DNA, which spans 54 bases and is read in frame from base 1. V loses 5 bases at its end and J loses 3 bases; junction bases beyond the gene matches: 9. According to the germline V gene, CDR1 reads MNHNS and CDR2 reads SASEGT. RNA was isolated from bulk unsorted tissue, and RNA quality was assessed with a NanoDrop ND-1000 and an Agilent 2100. Distant non-tumor tissue taken more than 3 cm from the tumor edge was used as the normal lung sample. Donors were newly diagnosed lung cancer patients admitted for thoracic surgery in China between August and November 2014, without prior chemotherapy. Anyone who had undergone radiotherapy or chemotherapy before, or who had another cancer at the same time, was left out of the study. Surgical tissue pieces of roughly 1-2.3 cm3 were preserved in RNAlater solution and stored at -80 °C until use.

The library was obtained by multiplex PCR. The sequencing machine was an Illumina HiSeq 2500. TCRbeta libraries were constructed through three rounds of nested PCR with primers (Table S4) according to protocols modified from ARM-PCR. Before sequencing, PCR products of 200-500 bp were excised from the gel and purified with the QIAquick gel extraction kit. The authors' analysis ran thus. Trimmomatic was used to clean the reads, FLASH was used to merge the reads into complete CDR3 sequences, and MiTCR was used to assign the reads to V(D)J germline segments. Clonal diversity was computed as the inverse Simpson's index with VDJtools. A read counted as productive if the sequence was in-frame and lacked a premature stop codon. The raw public reads went through TCRdb reprocessing: fastp at Q25, MiXCR clone calling, in-frame beta chains kept. Duplicate CDR3 protein sequences are folded into a single record with the most common DNA and genes. The V and J calls and clone size are TCRdb's, not the authors'. This sample has under 75,000 distinct CDR3 sequences in its table, and under 70% of those were observed once. The ten largest make up 25% to 35% of the sample.

The sequence is built from TRBV6-1 and TRBJ2-3, with 15 central nucleotides matching TRBD2. Material for sequencing was distant non-tumor lung tissue. The TCR comes from a woman aged 45-60 years with non-small cell lung cancer. The CDR3 amino acid sequence is: CASSSRGLAGGRTDTQYF. DNA sequence: TGTGCCAGCAGTTCAAGAGGACTAGCGGGAGGGCGTACAGATACGCAGTATTTT.